Listed here are 27 T cell receptor beta chains from one sample, sequenced in a study of beta chain features in type 1 diabetes. Since all of the isolated RNA was reverse transcribed, expressed TCRB transcripts were what got sequenced. Libraries were prepared by immunoSEQ multiplex PCR; TCRdb keeps only in-frame clonotypes and omits some of them. This sample carries about 930,000 clones, around a sixth of them seen once, and the ten largest clones take 0.02% to 0.03%. The sample comprised naive CD4+ T cells from blood. Source of these receptors: a woman between 18 and 30 years old in good health.

The chain carries TRBV5-1 and TRBJ2-5; perhaps TRBD2 as D (6 bases). Germline V lookup: CDR1 SGHRS, CDR2 YFSETQ. Trimming shortened V by 0 bases and J by 5 bases, and 14 bases separated the two germline ends. There are 15 residues in the CDR3. The CDR3 here is CASSLAIAVHETQYF. For the CDR3, the DNA is TGCGCCAGCAGCTTGGCCATAGCGGTTCACGAGACCCAGTACTTC.

The V gene is TRBV18, the J gene TRBJ1-1; the match to TRBD1 covers 9 bases. The length of the CDR3 is 13 residues. Germline lookup yields CDR1 KGHSH and CDR2 LQKENI. V shed 5 bases, J shed 4 bases, and the junction held 2 bases outside the gene matches. CDR3 protein: CASSEQGATEAFF. In DNA, the CDR3 is TGTGCCAGCTCAGAACAGGGGGCCACTGAAGCTTTCTTT.

The CDR3 spells CASSGQNYGYTF. DNA for the CDR3: TGTGCCAGCTCAGGTCAAAACTATGGCTACACCTTC. This sequence joins TRBV18 and TRBJ1-2; D unresolved. Germline V gene data show CDR1 as KGHSH and CDR2 as LQKENI. V dropped 5 bases and J dropped 2 bases, with 6 bases sitting between them. The CDR3 is 12 residues long.

The rearrangement links TRBV11-3 to TRBJ1-1; D remains ambiguous. The CDR3 contains 13 residues. V shed 4 bases and J shed 1 base, with 7 bases lying between them. Germline V gene sequence: CDR1 SGHNT, CDR2 YENEEA. The CDR3 loop reads CASSSAGNTEAFF. The CDR3 DNA reads as TGTGCCAGCAGCTCGGCTGGGAACACTGAAGCTTTCTTT.

The V call is TRBV27, the J call TRBJ2-7; 12 bases align to TRBD1. CDR1 and CDR2 from the germline V gene are MNHEY and SMNVEV (reference sequence). Unmatched junction bases numbered 9, after V lost 3 bases and J lost 0 bases. This CDR3 is 18 amino acids long. CDR3 sequence reads: CASSLRGQGASSSYEQYF. CDR3 in DNA: TGTGCCAGCAGTTTGAGGGGACAGGGGGCGTCTAGCTCCTACGAGCAGTACTTC.

This clone occurred a few times. The chain recombines TRBV18 with TRBJ1-2; D unclear. CDR1 is KGHSH, CDR2 LQKENI, per germline. Trimming cost V 5 bases and J 2 bases, with 12 bases left between them. The CDR3 runs 14 residues. Here the CDR3 DNA reads TGTGCCAGCTCAAGATTAGACACAAACTATGGCTACACCTTC. Residues: CASSRLDTNYGYTF.

This chain connects TRBV5-4 to TRBJ1-2; D is perhaps TRBD1 (6 bases). The V gene lost 4 bases and the J gene lost 4 bases, with 23 bases spanning the gap. The CDR3 contains 17 residues. The germline V gene encodes CDR1 SGHNT and CDR2 YYREEE (reference sequence). The CDR3: CASSQANAQGTFYGYTF. For the CDR3, the DNA is TGTGCCAGCAGCCAGGCCAATGCACAGGGAACCTTCTATGGCTACACCTTC.

The rearrangement links TRBV10-3 to TRBJ1-2; no definite D call. The CDR3 runs 12 residues. The V gene's germline CDR1 is ENHRY and CDR2 SYGVKD. Trimming took 6 bases from V and 4 from J, leaving 9 bases between them. CDR3 loop: CAISPAVYGYTF. In DNA, the CDR3 is TGTGCCATCAGCCCGGCAGTCTATGGCTACACCTTC.

This clone has only a few counts. The V call is TRBV7-2, the J call TRBJ1-2; D uncertain. With 5 bases removed from V and 4 bases from J, the gap between germline ends came to 8 bases. The germline CDR1 and CDR2 sequences are SGHTA and FQGNSA. This CDR3 spans 12 amino acids. The CDR3 loop is CASSPHSYGYTF. DNA of the CDR3: TGTGCCAGCAGCCCGCACAGCTATGGCTACACCTTC. The whole variable domain, remainder taken from reference TRBV7-2 and TRBJ1-2, is GAGVSQSPSNKVTEKGKDVELRCDPISGHTALYWYRQSLGQGLEFLIYFQGNSAPDKSGLPSDRFSAERTGGSVSTLTIQRTQQEDSAVYLCASSPHSYGYTFGSGTRLTVV.

The chain links TRBV11-1 to TRBJ2-5; 8 bases map to TRBD1. The length of the CDR3 is 15 residues. V gave up 5 bases and J gave up 4 bases; unmatched junction bases: 9. CDR1 and CDR2 from the germline V gene are SGHAT and FQDESV (reference sequence). The CDR3 DNA follows: TGTGCCAGCAGCCGCTGGGACAGGAAGGCAGAGACCCAGTACTTC. It is translated as CASSRWDRKAETQYF.

This sequence joins TRBV15 and TRBJ2-2; 12 nucleotides line up with TRBD1. V was pared by 3 bases and J by 6 bases, with 8 bases of the junction left unmatched. CDR1 is LNHNV and CDR2 is YYDKDF in the germline V gene (reference sequence). This CDR3 has 17 amino acids. This chain's CDR3 is CATSRIWGQGAPGELFF. The CDR3 DNA is TGTGCCACCAGCAGGATCTGGGGACAGGGGGCCCCCGGGGAGCTGTTTTTT.

There are a few counts of this clone. The genes are TRBV7-2 and TRBJ2-1; D not certain. The germline V and J ends were trimmed by 1 base and 0 bases, with 10 bases remaining between them. The germline V gene has CDR1 SGHTA and CDR2 FQGNSA. CDR3 length: 16 residues. This CDR3 is CASSLVFATSYNEQFF. In nucleotides, the CDR3 is TGTGCCAGCAGCTTAGTGTTTGCAACCTCCTACAATGAGCAGTTCTTC.

This chain connects TRBV29-1 to TRBJ2-5; D is perhaps TRBD1 (6 bases). Germline V gives CDR1 SQVTM, CDR2 ANQGSEA. V was trimmed by 3 bases and J by 5 bases, leaving 13 bases between them. CDR3 length: 13 residues. The CDR3 is CSVDAGVDETQYF. In DNA, the CDR3 is TGCAGCGTTGACGCAGGGGTTGATGAGACCCAGTACTTC.

This rearrangement joins TRBV6-5 to TRBJ1-3; the D is unclear. This CDR3 is built from 15 residues. Germline loops: CDR1 MNHEY, CDR2 SVGAGI. V lost 4 bases and J lost 4, with 14 bases in between. The CDR3 coding sequence is TGTGCCAGCAGTTCCAGACACGCTGGCGGAAACACCATATATTTT. Translation gives CASSSRHAGGNTIYF.

The chain couples TRBV10-3 to TRBJ2-5; D perhaps matches TRBD2 (5 bases). This CDR3 region has 16 residues. V was cut by 5 bases and J by 5 bases, with 21 bases left in between. Germline V gives CDR1 ENHRY, CDR2 SYGVKD. DNA for the CDR3: TGTGCCATCAGTACCCGTACTAACGGCGGGTCGGAGACCCAGTACTTC. Its translation: CAISTRTNGGSETQYF.

This clone has more than one count but fewer than ten. V gene TRBV29-1 combines with J gene TRBJ2-3; 9 bases align to TRBD1. Losses at the gene ends were 6 bases for V and 3 bases for J; bases not matched to a gene: 16. Germline CDR1 and CDR2: SQVTM and ANQGSEA. The CDR3 has 17 residues. The CDR3 reads CSVEPAEDRGGTDTQYF. The CDR3 region has the DNA TGCAGCGTGGAACCGGCCGAGGACAGGGGAGGTACAGATACGCAGTATTTT.

This rearrangement joins TRBV5-1 to TRBJ2-3; D is perhaps TRBD2 (6 bases). The CDR3 extends over 16 amino acids. Trimming left V 0 bases short and J 2 bases short, with 13 bases between. Germline CDR1 is SGHRS and CDR2 is YFSETQ. The CDR3 sequence: CASSLGTSWVTDTQYF. The CDR3 nucleotides read TGCGCCAGCAGCTTGGGAACTAGCTGGGTCACAGATACGCAGTATTTT.

In its sample, this clone was seen a few times. The V call is TRBV15, the J call TRBJ2-7, with D possibly being TRBD1 or TRBD2 (5 bases each). The CDR3 runs to 15 residues. Germline-derived CDR1 and CDR2 are LNHNV and YYDKDF (reference sequence). Trimming stripped 1 base from V and 5 bases from J, with 15 bases between. The CDR3 nucleotides read TGTGCCACCAGCAGAGGGGCCGGGACGCCGGACGAGCAGTACTTC. Translated: CATSRGAGTPDEQYF.

CDR3 in amino acids: CASTDTGGLYGYTF. The CDR3 DNA reads TGTGCCAGTACGGACACAGGCGGCCTCTATGGCTACACCTTC. The chain recombines TRBV19 with TRBJ1-2; D is possibly TRBD1 (5 bases). Deletions cut 7 bases from V and 4 bases from J, with 16 bases between. In germline, CDR1 is LNHDA, CDR2 SQIVND (reference sequence). The CDR3 extends over 14 amino acids.

This chain uses TRBV19 with TRBJ1-4, with D possibly TRBD1 on 5 matching bases. The CDR3 sequence is 13 residues long. Trimming shortened V by 8 bases and J by 8 bases, and 15 bases separated the two germline ends. Germline loops: CDR1 LNHDA, CDR2 SQIVND (reference sequence). CDR3 sequence reads: CASSWRRDEKLFF. The CDR3 DNA reads as TGTGCCAGTTCGTGGCGCAGGGACGAAAAACTGTTTTTT.

This clone has a single count. The chain recombines TRBV4-3 with TRBJ1-4; D unresolved. The CDR3 runs 16 residues. V gave up 4 bases and J gave up 0 bases, with 12 bases separating them. Germline values: CDR1 LGHNA, CDR2 YSLEER. The CDR3 DNA sequence: TGCGCCAGCAGCCCCAATCCCCAGACAACTAATGAAAAACTGTTTTTT. Its protein is CASSPNPQTTNEKLFF.

The chain joins TRBV11-1 to TRBJ1-2; weak D call: TRBD1 (6 bases). The CDR3 loop spans 13 amino acids. CDR1 SGHAT and CDR2 FQDESV come from the germline V gene (reference sequence). The V end lost 3 bases, the J end lost 4 bases, and 9 bases lay between the germline ends. The CDR3 is CASSLGQGYGYTF. Here the CDR3 DNA reads TGTGCCAGCAGCTTGGGACAAGGCTATGGCTACACCTTC.

This clone was counted a few times. The chain links TRBV5-4 to TRBJ2-1; tentatively, D is TRBD1 (6 bases). This CDR3 is 16 amino acids long. Germline lookup yields CDR1 SGHNT and CDR2 YYREEE (reference sequence). The V end was cut by 5 bases, the J end by 3 bases, with 18 bases between. The CDR3 nucleotides are TGTGCCAGCAGTTCCGGTACAGGGAAATTCTACAATGAGCAGTTCTTC. This codes for CASSSGTGKFYNEQFF.

This clone was counted only a few times. This chain uses TRBV9 with TRBJ2-1; D is ambiguous. V was trimmed by 0 bases and J by 8 bases, leaving 9 bases between them. CDR1 is SGDLS and CDR2 is YYNGEE in the germline V gene. The CDR3 runs to 13 residues. The CDR3 bases are TGTGCCAGCAGCGTAGGTATTAAGGATGAGCAGTTCTTC. It specifies CASSVGIKDEQFF.

The chain has TRBV27 and TRBJ2-1, with unresolved D. V was trimmed by 3 bases and J by 6 bases, leaving 12 bases between them. The CDR3 has 14 amino acids. The V gene's germline CDR1 is MNHEY and CDR2 SMNVEV (reference sequence). This CDR3 reads CASSLTREVNEQFF. In DNA, the CDR3 is TGTGCCAGCAGTTTGACCCGAGAAGTCAATGAGCAGTTCTTC.

There are a few counts of this clone. V is TRBV7-2 and J is TRBJ2-7; 9 nucleotides agree with TRBD2. Losses at the gene ends were 5 bases for V and 2 bases for J; bases not matched to a gene: 7. CDR3 length equals 15 residues. The germline gives CDR1 SGHTA, CDR2 FQGNSA. CDR3 residues: CASSPLSGRTYEQYF. CDR3 bases: TGTGCCAGCAGCCCACTGAGCGGGAGGACCTACGAGCAGTACTTC.

In this sample, this clone turned up a few times. The CDR3 loop is CASSPRTGGGGYTF. Written as DNA, the CDR3 is TGTGCCAGCAGCCCCCGAACAGGGGGGGGTGGCTACACCTTC. The chain couples TRBV7-9 to TRBJ1-2; 8 bases agree with TRBD1. The CDR3 runs 14 residues. Losses at the gene ends were 5 bases for V and 7 bases for J; bases not matched to a gene: 9. Germline loops: CDR1 SEHNR, CDR2 FQNEAQ (reference sequence). Combining the CDR3 with reference TRBV7-9 and TRBJ1-2 gives the whole variable domain DTGVSQNPRHKITKRGQNVTFRCDPISEHNRLYWYRQTLGQGPEFLTYFQNEAQLEKSRLLSDRFSAERPKGSFSTLEIQRTEQGDSAMYLCASSPRTGGGGYTFGSGTRLTVV.